This T cell receptor beta chain comes out of a study of blood T cell repertoires in COVID-19. Study in general: There were acute and convalescent COVID-19 samples, and they came from the United States, Italy and Spain. T cells, B-cell-depleted T cells, or PBMCs provided the cDNA or gDNA that served as material.

The CDR3 has 15 residues. Germline CDR1 reads MNHEY; CDR2 reads SVGEGT. Trimming took 6 bases from V and 7 from J, leaving 18 bases between them. In the original analysis: Amplification of reference gene primers provided the estimated nucleated cell counts. Sequencing used immunoSEQ multiplex PCR; TCRdb keeps in-frame clones, though not all of them. The V and J calls and clone size are taken from that table; D and trimming were inferred from the DNA. Seen here are roughly 290,000 clones, about 89% observed once, and the top ten hold around 0.84%. The TCR originated in a man aged 30-40 years with acute or convalescent COVID-19. The rearrangement uses TRBV6-2 or TRBV6-3 and TRBJ2-2; D might be TRBD1 (8 bases). The sequenced sample consisted of peripheral blood. The CDR3 DNA reads TGTGCCAGCAGCAAATTACAGGGGGGGGTCGGGGAGCTGTTTTTT. It yields the protein CASSKLQGGVGELFF.